A selection of T cell receptor beta chains follows, all from one sample in a study of blood T cell repertoires in COVID-19. Sequencing was performed with immunoSEQ multiplex PCR; in TCRdb, only in-frame clones are kept and a portion is missing. The sample contains about 120,000 clones, approximately 85% of which appear only once. The material sequenced was peripheral blood. Receptors originate from a man at least 80 years old with active or convalescent COVID-19. The CDR3 runs from the conserved cysteine through the conserved F or W. D genes are given only for firm matches. Size is stated for part of the rows, as once, few or many counts, or as a class when the clone is expanded.

TRBV6-2/TRBV6-3	.	TRBJ2-4	.	TGTGCCAGCAGTTACTCCGCGGACTTTTTCTCAAACATTCAGTACTTC	CASSYSADFFSNIQYF
TRBV7-6	once	TRBJ2-5	TRBD2	TGTGCCAGCAGCTACCGACGGGGGGGCCCAGAGACCCAGTACTTC	CASSYRRGGPETQYF
TRBV19	.	TRBJ1-5	.	TGTGCCAGTAGTCGTGGGGCGGATTATCAGCCCCAGCATTTT	CASSRGADYQPQHF
TRBV7-2	.	TRBJ1-1	TRBD1	TGTGCCAGCAGCTACGGACAGGGGGCGAAGGTCGGTAGGTTATTT	CASSYGQGAKVGRLF
TRBV7-2	.	TRBJ2-1	.	TGTGCCAGCCGACCGGACAGCGCCTACAATGAGCAGTTCTTC	CASRPDSAYNEQFF
TRBV7-2	.	TRBJ2-3	TRBD1	TGTGCCAGCAGCTTATTTGGGACAGGGGGAGATACGCAGTATTTT	CASSLFGTGGDTQYF
TRBV30	.	TRBJ2-1	.	TGTGCCTGGAGTGTAGGGGTTGGGGAGCAGTTCTTC	CAWSVGVGEQFF
TRBV30	.	TRBJ2-7	TRBD1	TGTGCCTGGAGAATAAAACCGGGACAGGGGGCCTTTGAGCAGTACTTC	CAWRIKPGQGAFEQYF
TRBV25-1	.	TRBJ2-3	TRBD2	TGTGCCAGCAGTGACCAAAGGACTAGGGGTGGAGATACGCAGTATTTT	CASSDQRTRGGDTQYF
TRBV28	.	TRBJ2-3	TRBD1	TGTGCCAGCAGAGGGGACAGAGATACGCAGTATTTT	CASRGDRDTQYF
TRBV28	.	TRBJ2-2	.	TGTGCCAGCAGGGCGCCACAGGGTGCCGGGGAGCTGTTTTTT	CASRAPQGAGELFF
TRBV5-4	.	TRBJ1-2	TRBD1	TGTGCCAGCAGCTTGGGAAGACAGGGGGCAGACTATGGCTACACCTTC	CASSLGRQGADYGYTF
TRBV5-6	.	TRBJ2-5	TRBD2	TGTGCCAGCAGCTTGGATCTAGCGGGGGGGTTCTTGGAGACCCAGTACTTC	CASSLDLAGGFLETQYF
TRBV10-2	.	TRBJ1-1	TRBD1	TGCGCCAGCGGGGGACAGATGAACACTGAAGCTTTCTTT	CASGGQMNTEAFF
TRBV5-1	.	TRBJ2-3	TRBD2	TGCGCCAGCAGCCCCGGACTAGCGGGGCCCACAGATACGCAGTATTTT	CASSPGLAGPTDTQYF
TRBV7-8	once	TRBJ2-5	TRBD2	TGTGCCAGCAGCCCGCGTAGGGGGAGACTAGCGGGAGGAAAAGAGACCCAGTACTTC	CASSPRRGRLAGGKETQYF
TRBV30	.	TRBJ2-2	TRBD1	TGTGCCTGGAGGGCAGGGGGTTACATCGGGGAGCTGTTTTTT	CAWRAGGYIGELFF
TRBV6-5	.	TRBJ1-2	.	TGTGCCAGCAGCCGCCAACAGGGAACCTATGGCTACACCTTC	CASSRQQGTYGYTF
TRBV6-2/TRBV6-3	.	TRBJ2-5	TRBD1	TGTGCCAGCAGTCGGACAGGGGGGAGAACCCAGTACTTC	CASSRTGGRTQYF
TRBV30	.	TRBJ2-3	TRBD2	TGTGCCTGGGATCGCGGGGGAGGGACAGATACGCAGTATTTT	CAWDRGGGTDTQYF
TRBV30	once	TRBJ1-1	.	TGTGCCTGGAGACCAGGGCCAGGGGCTGAAGCTTTCTTT	CAWRPGPGAEAFF
TRBV15	once	TRBJ2-5	.	TGTGCCACCAGCAGAGGCGGATACCAAGAGACCCAGTACTTC	CATSRGGYQETQYF
TRBV4-1	.	TRBJ2-1	.	TGCGCCAGCAGCCAAGAACGTACTAGCAATGAGCAGTTCTTC	CASSQERTSNEQFF
TRBV9	.	TRBJ1-1	.	TGTGCCAGCAGCCCCTCCGGGGGGGGTGGCACTGAAGCTTTCTTT	CASSPSGGGGTEAFF
TRBV18	.	TRBJ1-3	.	TGTGCCAGCTCACAGGGAGGTGACACCATATATTTT	CASSQGGDTIYF
TRBV29-1	.	TRBJ1-6	TRBD1	TGCAGCGTTGGGGATGAGGGACAGTATAATTCACCCCTCCACTTT	CSVGDEGQYNSPLHF
TRBV11-2	.	TRBJ1-2	TRBD1	TGTGCCAGCAGCCTAGCGACAGGGTTGCATGGCTACACCTTC	CASSLATGLHGYTF
TRBV19	.	TRBJ2-3	TRBD1	TGTGCCAGTATTTCCGTACATACAGGGGTACAGGCGCAGTATTTT	CASISVHTGVQAQYF
TRBV11-2	.	TRBJ2-1	.	TGTGCCAGCAGCTTAGGTCTAGATACCTACAATGAGCAGTTCTTC	CASSLGLDTYNEQFF
TRBV5-1	many	TRBJ2-4	TRBD2	TGCGCCAGCAGCGGGTACCTAGCGGGAGGTAAAAACATTCAGTACTTC	CASSGYLAGGKNIQYF
TRBV19	.	TRBJ2-5	.	TGTGCCAGTAGTATCCGAGTCCGGGAGACCCAGTACTTC	CASSIRVRETQYF
TRBV19	.	TRBJ1-2	.	TGTGCCAGTAGTCCAGGGTACGACTATGGCTACACCTTC	CASSPGYDYGYTF
TRBV5-6	.	TRBJ1-2	.	TGTGCCAGCAGCCTTGGACAGAATTATAACTATGGCTACACCTTC	CASSLGQNYNYGYTF
TRBV5-5	.	TRBJ2-7	.	TGTGCCAGCAGCCCGGGTTGGGGGCAGATCTACGAGCAGTACTTC	CASSPGWGQIYEQYF
TRBV6-5	.	TRBJ2-6	.	TGTGCCAGCAGTTACGACAGGTCTGGGGCCAACGTCCTGACTTTC	CASSYDRSGANVLTF
TRBV5-1	.	TRBJ1-1	TRBD1	TGCGCCAGCAGCTCACGACAGGGCTTGGGCACTGAAGCTTTCTTT	CASSSRQGLGTEAFF
TRBV18	.	TRBJ1-5	TRBD1	TGTGCCAGCTCACGGGGACAGGGCGGCAATCAGCCCCAGCATTTT	CASSRGQGGNQPQHF
TRBV7-9	.	TRBJ1-1	TRBD1	TGTGCCAGCAGCTTAGGGGACAGGGGAGGGACTGAAGCTTTCTTT	CASSLGDRGGTEAFF
TRBV7-2	.	TRBJ1-2	.	TGTGCCAGCAGCTTAGATGGGCAGGGGAGTGGCTACACCTTC	CASSLDGQGSGYTF
TRBV12-3/TRBV12-4	.	TRBJ2-7	TRBD1	TGTGCCAGCAGCCCAGGGGGCTGGCGCGAGCAGTACTTC	CASSPGGWREQYF
TRBV25-1	.	TRBJ1-2	TRBD1	TGTGCCAGCAGTCCCTCCCCGGGACAGGGAATCAGTGGCTACACCTTC	CASSPSPGQGISGYTF
TRBV30	.	TRBJ1-5	TRBD1	TGTGCCTGGAGCAGGGGGTCTAATCAGCCCCAGCATTTT	CAWSRGSNQPQHF
TRBV18	.	TRBJ2-3	TRBD2	TGTGCCAGCGCGCTAGCGGGAGGGCAGAGCACAGATACGCAGTATTTT	CASALAGGQSTDTQYF
TRBV21-1	.	TRBJ1-3	.	TGTGCCAGCAGCAAATACCGAGACAGGGATGGAAACACCATATATTTT	CASSKYRDRDGNTIYF
TRBV19	.	TRBJ1-1	.	TGTGCCAGTAGTCGGGACAAGGAAACTGAAGCTTTCTTT	CASSRDKETEAFF
TRBV29-1	.	TRBJ1-5	.	TGCAGCGTGGGCGACAGGCTAAATCAGCCCCAGCATTTT	CSVGDRLNQPQHF
TRBV5-4	.	TRBJ1-1	.	TGTGCCAGCAGCTTCGAGACAGGGAACACTGAAGCTTTCTTT	CASSFETGNTEAFF
TRBV3-1/TRBV3-2	.	TRBJ1-4	TRBD1	TGTGCCAGCAGCCAACCCGGACAGGAGGAAAAACTGTTTTTT	CASSQPGQEEKLFF
TRBV7-3	.	TRBJ2-3	TRBD2	TGTACCAGCAGCTTAATAAAGAGCGGGAGGAGCACAGATACGCAGTATTTT	CTSSLIKSGRSTDTQYF
TRBV9	.	TRBJ1-3	TRBD1	TGTGCCAGCAGCGTAGCGGGACAGACAAGAAACACCATATATTTT	CASSVAGQTRNTIYF
TRBV11-2	.	TRBJ2-1	TRBD2	TGTGCCAGCAGCAACTCCGGGACTAGCGCCTCCTACAATGAGCAGTTCTTC	CASSNSGTSASYNEQFF
TRBV7-8	.	TRBJ2-7	TRBD1	TGTGCCAGCAGCCCTTTGACAGGGCCCTACGAGCAGTACTTC	CASSPLTGPYEQYF
TRBV6-5	.	TRBJ2-7	TRBD1	TGTGCCAGCAGCGCCCGGGACAGGGTGCCTTACGAGCAGTACTTC	CASSARDRVPYEQYF
TRBV6-2/TRBV6-3	once	TRBJ2-1	TRBD2	TGTGCCAGCACCCCCCTGGGAGGGACGCAACCAAAAAGGGCCTACAATGAGCAGTTCTTC	CASTPLGGTQPKRAYNEQFF
TRBV14	.	TRBJ2-3	TRBD1	TGTGCCAGCAGCCAAGATTCCCCAAACAGGGGCCGCACAGATACGCAGTATTTT	CASSQDSPNRGRTDTQYF
TRBV24-1	.	TRBJ1-2	.	TGTGCCACCAGTGATAGCAGCCCTTCACTAAACTATGGCTACACCTTC	CATSDSSPSLNYGYTF